The entry that follows covers one T cell receptor (beta chain) sequence. The target antigen is unknown. Germline-derived CDR1 and CDR2 are SNHLY and FYNNEI. The CDR3 is 13 amino acids. V was trimmed by 8 bases and J by 6 bases, leaving 17 bases between them. These data come from a study of graft-versus-host responses after intestinal transplantation. At the level of the study: Transplant recipients had multivisceral, liver-intestinal, or isolated intestinal grafts. Anti-thymocyte globulin induction was given to all recipients, followed by tacrolimus and steroids for 3 to 4 years.

Study-wide results and limits: Clonal ratios of graft-versus-host to host-versus-graft in allografts were high for patients exhibiting graft-donor T cell macrochimerism. Peak levels of circulating GvH clones tracked with early post-transplant HvG declines.

Repertoires were generated with immunoSEQ multiplex PCR, while TCRdb's copy carries only in-frame clones and drops some. The sample yields some 120,000 clones, 90% to 95% seen once. This clonotype was obtained from a human donor who was the organ donor for an intestinal transplant. Source: unstimulated CD4+ T cells sorted from spleen or lymph node cells, taken before transplant. This chain connects TRBV2 to TRBJ2-7, with a tentative D call TRBD1 (7 bases). CDR3 nucleotide sequence: TGTGCCAGCTTAGGAGGGGGCCGGGGCGAGCAGTACTTC. Translated: CASLGGGRGEQYF.